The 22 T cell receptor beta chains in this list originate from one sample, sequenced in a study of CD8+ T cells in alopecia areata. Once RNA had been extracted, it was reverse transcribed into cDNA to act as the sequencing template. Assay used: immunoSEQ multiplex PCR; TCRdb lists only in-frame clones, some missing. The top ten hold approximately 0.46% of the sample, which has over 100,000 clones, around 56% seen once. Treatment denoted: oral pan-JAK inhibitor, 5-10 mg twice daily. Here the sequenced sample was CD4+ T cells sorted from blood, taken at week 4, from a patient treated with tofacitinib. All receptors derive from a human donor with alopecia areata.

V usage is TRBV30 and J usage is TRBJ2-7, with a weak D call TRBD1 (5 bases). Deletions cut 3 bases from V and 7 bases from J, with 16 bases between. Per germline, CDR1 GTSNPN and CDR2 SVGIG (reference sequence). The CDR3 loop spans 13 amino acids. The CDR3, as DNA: TGTGCCTGGAGAAAGGGGTCTGGTGGGGAGCAGTACTTC. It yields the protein CAWRKGSGGEQYF.

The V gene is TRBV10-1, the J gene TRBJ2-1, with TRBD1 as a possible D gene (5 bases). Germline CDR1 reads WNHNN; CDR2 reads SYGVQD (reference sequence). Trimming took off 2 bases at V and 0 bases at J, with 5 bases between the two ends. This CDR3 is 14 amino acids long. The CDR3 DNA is TGCGCCAGCAGTGAGACAGGCTCCTACAATGAGCAGTTCTTC. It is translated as CASSETGSYNEQFF.

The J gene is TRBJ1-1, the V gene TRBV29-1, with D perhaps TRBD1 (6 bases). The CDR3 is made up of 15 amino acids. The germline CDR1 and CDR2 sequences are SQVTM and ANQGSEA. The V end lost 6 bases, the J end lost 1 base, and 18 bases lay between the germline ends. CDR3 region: CSVCYRATKNTEAFF. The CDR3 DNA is TGCAGCGTATGTTACAGGGCCACTAAGAACACTGAAGCTTTCTTT.

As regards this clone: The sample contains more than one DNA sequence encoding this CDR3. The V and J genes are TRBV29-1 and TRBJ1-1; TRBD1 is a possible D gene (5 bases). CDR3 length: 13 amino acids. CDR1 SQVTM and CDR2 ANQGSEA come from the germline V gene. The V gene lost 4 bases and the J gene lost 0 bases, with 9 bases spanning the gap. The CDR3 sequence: CSVVRGLNTEAFF. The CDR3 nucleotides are TGCAGCGTTGTCCGGGGGTTGAACACTGAAGCTTTCTTT.

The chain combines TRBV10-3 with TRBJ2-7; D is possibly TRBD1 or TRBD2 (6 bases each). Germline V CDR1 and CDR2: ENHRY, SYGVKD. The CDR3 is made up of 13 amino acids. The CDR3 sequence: CAHRRDTAYEQYF. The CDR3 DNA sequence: TGTGCTCACAGGCGGGACACTGCCTACGAGCAGTACTTC.

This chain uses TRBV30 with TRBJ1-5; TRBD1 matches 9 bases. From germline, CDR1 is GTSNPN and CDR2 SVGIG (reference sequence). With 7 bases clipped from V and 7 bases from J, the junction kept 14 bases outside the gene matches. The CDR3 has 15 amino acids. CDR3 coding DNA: TGTGCCTCGCCCCTCCGGGACAGGGTGGACCAGCCCCAGCATTTT. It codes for CASPLRDRVDQPQHF.

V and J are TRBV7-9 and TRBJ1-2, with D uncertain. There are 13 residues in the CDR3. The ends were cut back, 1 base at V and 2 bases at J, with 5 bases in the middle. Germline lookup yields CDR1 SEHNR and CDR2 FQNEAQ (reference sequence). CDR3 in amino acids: CASSLEANYGYTF. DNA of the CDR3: TGTGCCAGCAGCTTAGAAGCCAACTATGGCTACACCTTC.

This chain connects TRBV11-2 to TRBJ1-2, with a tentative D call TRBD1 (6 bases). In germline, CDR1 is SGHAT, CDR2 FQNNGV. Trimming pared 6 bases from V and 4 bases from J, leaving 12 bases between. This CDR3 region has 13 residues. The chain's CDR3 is CASRDTGFYGYTF. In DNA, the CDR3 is TGTGCCAGCAGGGATACAGGGTTCTATGGCTACACCTTC.

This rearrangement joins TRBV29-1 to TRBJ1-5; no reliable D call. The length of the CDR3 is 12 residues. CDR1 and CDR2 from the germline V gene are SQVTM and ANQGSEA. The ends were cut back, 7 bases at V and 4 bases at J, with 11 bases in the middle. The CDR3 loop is CSGHGRNQPQHF. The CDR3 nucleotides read TGCAGCGGCCATGGGAGGAATCAGCCCCAGCATTTT.

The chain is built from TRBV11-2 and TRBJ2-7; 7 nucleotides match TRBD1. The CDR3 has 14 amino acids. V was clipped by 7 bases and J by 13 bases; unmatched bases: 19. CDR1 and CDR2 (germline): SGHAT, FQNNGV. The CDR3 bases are TGTGCCAGCAAACTTCTGATGGGACAGTCTAATATATACTTC. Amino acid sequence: CASKLLMGQSNIYF.

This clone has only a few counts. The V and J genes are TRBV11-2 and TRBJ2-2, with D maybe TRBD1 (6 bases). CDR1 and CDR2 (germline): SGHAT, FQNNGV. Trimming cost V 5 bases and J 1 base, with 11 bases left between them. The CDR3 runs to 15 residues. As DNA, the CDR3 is TGTGCCAGCAGCCCCGGGACACAGAACACCGGGGAGCTGTTTTTT. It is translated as CASSPGTQNTGELFF.

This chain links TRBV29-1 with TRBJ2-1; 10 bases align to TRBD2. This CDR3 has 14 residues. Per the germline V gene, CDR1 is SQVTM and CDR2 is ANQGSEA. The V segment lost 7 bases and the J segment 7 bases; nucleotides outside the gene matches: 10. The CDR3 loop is CSELSGGAENEQFF. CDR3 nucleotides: TGCAGCGAACTGAGCGGGGGGGCTGAGAATGAGCAGTTCTTC.

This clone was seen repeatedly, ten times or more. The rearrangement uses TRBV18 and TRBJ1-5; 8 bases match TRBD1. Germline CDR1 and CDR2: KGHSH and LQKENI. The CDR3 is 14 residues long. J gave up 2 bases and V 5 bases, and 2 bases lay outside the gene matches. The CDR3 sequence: CASSGQGGNQPQHF. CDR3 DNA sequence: TGTGCCAGCTCAGGACAGGGTGGCAATCAGCCCCAGCATTTT.

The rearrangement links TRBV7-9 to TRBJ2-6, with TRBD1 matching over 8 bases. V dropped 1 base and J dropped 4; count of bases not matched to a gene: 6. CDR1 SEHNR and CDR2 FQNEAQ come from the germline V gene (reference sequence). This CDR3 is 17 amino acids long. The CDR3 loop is CASSLVQGALGANVLTF. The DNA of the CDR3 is TGTGCCAGCAGCTTAGTCCAGGGGGCGCTGGGGGCCAACGTCCTGACTTTC.

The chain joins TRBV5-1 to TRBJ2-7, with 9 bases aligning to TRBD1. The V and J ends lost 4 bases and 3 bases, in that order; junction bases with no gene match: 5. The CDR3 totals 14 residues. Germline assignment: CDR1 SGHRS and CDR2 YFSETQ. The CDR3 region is CASSPGTGFYEQYF. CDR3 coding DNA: TGCGCCAGCAGCCCCGGGACAGGGTTCTACGAGCAGTACTTC.

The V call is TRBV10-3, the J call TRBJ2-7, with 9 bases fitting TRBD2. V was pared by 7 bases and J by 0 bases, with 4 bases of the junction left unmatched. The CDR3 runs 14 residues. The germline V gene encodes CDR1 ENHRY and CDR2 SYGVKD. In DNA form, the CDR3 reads TGTGCCATCACTAGCGGGACGACCTCCTACGAGCAGTACTTC. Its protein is CAITSGTTSYEQYF.

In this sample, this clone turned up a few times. This chain's CDR3 is CATRGSGANVLTF. The CDR3 coding sequence is TGTGCCACCAGGGGTTCTGGGGCCAACGTCCTGACTTTC. The rearrangement joins TRBV15 to TRBJ2-6; D ambiguous. Trimming cost V 6 bases and J 1 base, with 4 bases left between them. CDR1 and CDR2 (germline): LNHNV, YYDKDF (reference sequence). The CDR3 has 13 amino acids.

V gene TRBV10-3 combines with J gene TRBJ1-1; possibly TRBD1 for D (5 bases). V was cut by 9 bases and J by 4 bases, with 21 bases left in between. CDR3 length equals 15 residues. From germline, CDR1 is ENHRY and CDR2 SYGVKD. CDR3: CAISPGPIRGTEAFF. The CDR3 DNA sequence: TGTGCCATTTCTCCGGGACCCATAAGGGGCACTGAAGCTTTCTTT.

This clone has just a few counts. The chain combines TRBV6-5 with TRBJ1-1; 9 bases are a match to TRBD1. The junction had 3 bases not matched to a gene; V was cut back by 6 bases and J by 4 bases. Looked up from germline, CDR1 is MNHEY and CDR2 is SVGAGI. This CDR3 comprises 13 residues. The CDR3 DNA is TGTGCCAGCAGGGTGACAGGGGGCACTGAAGCTTTCTTT. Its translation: CASRVTGGTEAFF.

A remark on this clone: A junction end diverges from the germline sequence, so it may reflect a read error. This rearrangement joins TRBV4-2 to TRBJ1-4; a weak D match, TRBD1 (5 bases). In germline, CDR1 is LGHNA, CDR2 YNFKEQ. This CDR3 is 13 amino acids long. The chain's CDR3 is CASSQVKGEKLFF. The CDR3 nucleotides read TGTGCCAGCAGCCAAGTGAAAGGGGAAAAACTGTTCTTT.

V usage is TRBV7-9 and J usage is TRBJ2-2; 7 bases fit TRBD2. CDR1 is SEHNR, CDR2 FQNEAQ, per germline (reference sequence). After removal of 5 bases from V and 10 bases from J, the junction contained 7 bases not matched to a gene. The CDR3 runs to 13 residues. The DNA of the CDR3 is TGTGCCAGCAGCGGGACTACCCAGGTGGAGCTGTTTTTT. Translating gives CASSGTTQVELFF.

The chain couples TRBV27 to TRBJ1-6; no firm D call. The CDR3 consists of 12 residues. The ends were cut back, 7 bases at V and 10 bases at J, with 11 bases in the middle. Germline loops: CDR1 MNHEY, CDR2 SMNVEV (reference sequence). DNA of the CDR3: TGTGCCAGCATGACGGGTCAGTCACCCCTCCACTTT. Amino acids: CASMTGQSPLHF.